The clone carrying this T cell receptor beta chain was counted ten times or more. What it binds is not known. Sample-barcoded 5' priming and a J-beta primer mix drove a second PCR of roughly 7 to 11 cycles. From the 5' RACE reads, TCRdb called clonotypes with MiXCR, one entry per CDR3 protein. The sample has 1.5 million or so distinct CDR3 sequences; under 55% are singletons. For every donor, a draw yielded about 9.7 milliliters of peripheral blood. The sample belongs to a study of blood T cells in healthy people across ages. Turning to the study itself: About one barcoded beta molecule was captured per two T cells (by template switching).

Study conclusions and caveats: Strong correlation linked observed beta diversity and percent naive T cells. The fall in TCR beta diversity per million T cells was roughly linear with age.

Germline V gene sequence: CDR1 DFQATT, CDR2 SNEGSKA (reference sequence). There are 11 residues in the CDR3. Trimming left V 4 bases short and J 10 bases short, with 13 bases between. This TCR was recovered from a woman aged 18-29 years in good health. The sequenced material came from blood. The chain couples TRBV20-1 to TRBJ1-2; D is perhaps TRBD1 (5 bases). The CDR3 nucleotides are TGCAGTGCTACAGGCCCCAGGGACTACACCTTC. Translation gives CSATGPRDYTF.